This T cell receptor beta chain was observed in a study of T cells after yellow fever vaccination. Study-wide findings and caveats: Re-detected after boosting: most primary clones, 96% of CD4 and 80% to 90% of CD8.

A process of 5'RACE template switching, which added a universal primer site and UMIs, was used to make TCR cDNA. A single record per CDR3 protein comes from TCRdb applying MiXCR to the 5' RACE reads. This table holds 200,000 to 300,000 distinct CDR3 sequences, approximately 6.7% found once. Per the germline V gene, CDR1 is SGHRS and CDR2 is YFSETQ. V gave up 1 base and J gave up 3 bases, with 11 bases separating them. CDR3 length: 14 amino acids. This clonotype was counted a few times. What it binds is unknown. The rearrangement joins TRBV5-1 to TRBJ2-7; perhaps TRBD1 as D (6 bases). This receptor was identified in a man younger than 40 who received the YFV17D yellow fever vaccine. The sequencing used CD4+ T cells sorted from PBMCs, collected on the day of the yellow fever booster vaccination. The CDR3 coding sequence is TGCGCCAGCAGCTTGTCGCTGGACAGCTACGAGCAGTACTTC. Residues: CASSLSLDSYEQYF.